Listed here are 16 T cell receptor beta chains from one sample, sequenced in a study of T cells after yellow fever vaccination (dated by TCRdb to the late 2010s). Receptor libraries were prepared by 5' RACE. Sequenced on an Illumina NovaSeq 6000. In TCRdb, the public reads were trimmed at Q25 with fastp and aligned with MiXCR, with productive beta chains retained. Every entry covers one CDR3 protein and lists the most common genes and DNA from its rows. The sample table records a few hundred thousand distinct CDR3 sequences; over 4% of these occur just once. Roughly 24% of the sample rests with the top ten. The treatment or condition label for this specimen denotes: live attenuated yellow fever vaccine strain. Sequencing was performed on PBMCs, taken 5 days after the yellow fever booster vaccination. Every receptor here comes from a man between 18 and 29 years old who received the YFV17D yellow fever vaccine.

This clonotype has more than one count but fewer than ten. The chain carries TRBV12-3 or TRBV12-4 and TRBJ1-5, with no clear D. The CDR3 loop spans 13 amino acids. With 6 bases removed from V and 2 bases from J, the gap between germline ends came to 8 bases. The CDR3 sequence: CASSKGGNQPQHF. The DNA for the CDR3 is TGTGCCAGCAGCAAGGGCGGCAATCAGCCCCAGCATTTT.

This clonotype has a handful of counts. V and J are TRBV2 and TRBJ1-6; weak D call: TRBD1 (6 bases). The CDR3 is 13 residues long. Trimming removed 8 bases from V and 7 bases from J, with 12 bases in between. In germline, CDR1 is SNHLY, CDR2 FYNNEI. This CDR3 reads CASHPTGNSPLHF. Here the CDR3 DNA reads TGTGCCAGCCACCCTACAGGGAATTCACCCCTCCACTTT.

The V call is TRBV27, the J call TRBJ2-7, with D possibly TRBD2 on 6 matching bases. Trimming pared 2 bases from V and 6 bases from J, leaving 11 bases between. The CDR3 extends over 13 amino acids. Germline V gene lookup returns CDR1 MNHEY and CDR2 SMNVEV (reference sequence). DNA for the CDR3: TGTGCCAGCAGTTTAACTACGGGACTCGAGCAGTACGTC. Residues: CASSLTTGLEQYV.

This CDR3 reads CASSHITGKTTDTQYF. The CDR3 region has the DNA TGTGCCAGCAGCCACATTACAGGGAAGACGACAGATACGCAGTATTTT. The V gene is TRBV3-1, the J gene TRBJ2-3; the D gene is possibly TRBD1 (6 bases). Trimming left V 3 bases short and J 3 bases short, with 16 bases between. The CDR3 is 16 amino acids. Per the germline V gene, CDR1 is LGHDT and CDR2 is YNNKEL (reference sequence).

This clonotype was seen a handful of times. The chain joins TRBV7-9 to TRBJ2-7; 7 positions match TRBD1. The germline V gene encodes CDR1 SEHNR and CDR2 FQNEAQ (reference sequence). The CDR3 extends over 13 amino acids. The J segment lost 5 bases and the V segment lost 3 bases, leaving 4 bases of the junction unmatched. The CDR3 region is CASSFGQVNEQYF. The CDR3 DNA sequence: TGTGCCAGCAGCTTCGGACAGGTCAACGAGCAGTACTTC.

The chain joins TRBV7-6 to TRBJ2-2; no definite D call. This CDR3 is 13 amino acids long. In germline, CDR1 is SGHVS, CDR2 FNYEAQ. The V end was cut by 6 bases, the J end by 6 bases, with 11 bases between. For the CDR3, the DNA is TGTGCCAGCAGGTCGGTTGGTCCCGGGGAGCTGTTTTTT. Translation gives CASRSVGPGELFF.

This clonotype was counted at least ten times. The DNA of the CDR3 is TGTGCCACCAGCCAAAATACAGGGGCCGGTGAGCAGTTCTTC. Amino acid sequence: CATSQNTGAGEQFF. This chain uses TRBV15 with TRBJ2-1, with 7 bases that match TRBD1. V lost 5 bases, J lost 9 bases, and 10 bases stayed unmatched. Germline V gene lookup returns CDR1 LNHNV and CDR2 YYDKDF (reference sequence). This CDR3 comprises 14 residues.

This clonotype was counted between two and nine times. V and J are TRBV6-6 and TRBJ2-7, with D possibly TRBD1 on 5 matching bases. Trimming cost V 5 bases and J 3 bases, with 8 bases left between them. The germline CDR1 and CDR2 sequences are MNHNY and SVGAGI (reference sequence). The CDR3 length is 12 residues. For the CDR3, the DNA is TGTGCCAGCAGTCAGGGATTCTACGAGCAGTACGTC. Translation: CASSQGFYEQYV.

In this sample, this clonotype turned up a few times. The chain links TRBV9 to TRBJ1-1, with D unclear. CDR1 and CDR2 (germline): SGDLS, YYNGEE. The ends were cut back, 3 bases at V and 10 bases at J, with 19 bases in the middle. There are 14 residues in the CDR3. The CDR3: CASSGVKGFSRAFF. The CDR3 DNA is TGTGCCAGCAGCGGTGTTAAAGGGTTCTCCCGAGCTTTCTTT.

This clonotype appeared many times. This sequence joins TRBV10-3 and TRBJ2-2; 10 bases fit TRBD1. Trimming took 10 bases from V and 1 from J; bases not matched to a gene: 12. The CDR3 is 17 amino acids. CDR1 and CDR2 (germline): ENHRY, SYGVKD. In DNA, the CDR3 is TGTGCCACGGCCGGGACAGGGGATCGGGTGAACACCGGGGAGCTGTTTTTT. Its protein is CATAGTGDRVNTGELFF.

In this sample, this clonotype turned up many times. The chain has TRBV28 and TRBJ1-2; D is ambiguous. Germline CDR1 and CDR2: MDHEN and SYDVKM. There are 12 residues in the CDR3. V lost 1 base and J 5 bases, leaving 5 bases between the germline ends. The CDR3 region is CASSLSQYGYTF. Written as DNA, the CDR3 is TGTGCCAGCAGTTTATCACAGTATGGCTACACCTTC.

The V and J genes are TRBV10-3 and TRBJ1-1; D is unclear. The V and J ends lost 8 bases and 4 bases respectively, with 8 bases between them. Germline V gene data show CDR1 as ENHRY and CDR2 as SYGVKD. The CDR3 extends over 11 amino acids. The DNA of the CDR3 is TGTGCCATCTGGGAGGGCACTGAAGCTTTCTTT. It is translated as CAIWEGTEAFF.

V is TRBV9 and J is TRBJ1-2; D gene unclear. The V gene's germline CDR1 is SGDLS and CDR2 YYNGEE. V dropped 3 bases and J dropped 0 bases, with 6 bases sitting between them. CDR3 length equals 13 residues. The CDR3 is CASSAAANYGYTF. The DNA of the CDR3 is TGTGCCAGCAGCGCAGCAGCTAACTATGGCTACACCTTC.

This chain joins TRBV4-3 and TRBJ1-4; 8 nucleotides line up with TRBD1. CDR3 size: 17 residues. V lost 3 bases and J lost 7; bases outside the gene matches: 13. Germline CDR1 is LGHNA and CDR2 is YSLEER. CDR3 nucleotides: TGCGCCAGCAGCCAGGGGGTTAGTCAGGGGGCGCCTGAAAAACTGTTTTTT. Residues: CASSQGVSQGAPEKLFF.

The genes are TRBV6-5 and TRBJ2-6, with no clear D. The CDR3 sequence is 14 residues long. Germline V gene sequence: CDR1 MNHEY, CDR2 SVGAGI. V shed 6 bases and J shed 1 base, with 7 bases lying between them. As DNA, the CDR3 is TGTGCCAGCAGAAAGGTGTCTGGGGCCAACGTCCTGACTTTC. It yields the protein CASRKVSGANVLTF.

In this sample, this clonotype turned up many times. J is TRBJ1-3 and V is TRBV6-6; no clear D gene. Deletions cut 2 bases from V and 4 bases from J, with 3 bases between. There are 12 residues in the CDR3. Germline-derived CDR1 and CDR2 are MNHNY and SVGAGI (reference sequence). The chain's CDR3 is CASSYQGNTIYF. The CDR3 DNA sequence: TGTGCCAGCAGTTACCAAGGAAACACCATATATTTT.